Below, one T cell receptor (beta chain) is given with its context. Single viable CD3+CD4+CD8-CD45RO+ cells were sorted as the memory CD4+ T cells. This sample is part of a study of memory CD4+ T cells and cytomegalovirus serostatus. The method was immunoSEQ multiplex PCR; TCRdb's version includes in-frame clones alone and lacks a portion of them. The sample lists roughly 60,000 clones, about 81% occurring once. Sequencing was done on a sample of memory CD4+ T cells from blood. The clonotype was recovered from an adult in good health and CMV-seronegative.

The CDR3 sequence: CASRSGQNSGNTIYF. The CDR3 DNA reads TGTGCCAGCAGATCGGGACAGAACTCTGGAAACACCATATATTTT. This chain links TRBV7-9 with TRBJ1-3; 7 nucleotides line up with TRBD1. V dropped 6 bases and J dropped 0; count of bases not matched to a gene: 5. Germline V gene sequence: CDR1 SEHNR, CDR2 FQNEAQ (reference sequence). The CDR3 is 15 amino acids. The full variable domain, in which reference TRBV7-9 and TRBJ1-3 provide the parts outside the CDR3, is DTGVSQNPRHKITKRGQNVTFRCDPISEHNRLYWYRQTLGQGPEFLTYFQNEAQLEKSRLLSDRFSAERPKGSFSTLEIQRTEQGDSAMYLCASRSGQNSGNTIYFGEGSWLTVV.